The 18 T cell receptor beta chains below all came from one sample that was sequenced in a study of T cell responses to AZD1222 COVID-19 vaccine. The repertoire was sequenced with immunoSEQ multiplex PCR; TCRdb's copy has only in-frame clones and lacks some. The table lists over 130,000 clones, about 88% of them singletons. The material was peripheral blood, obtained on day 0 of AZD1222 vaccination. These receptors were collected from an adult in good health.

This chain connects TRBV30 to TRBJ2-7; TRBD1 or TRBD2 may be the D gene (6 bases each). V dropped 6 bases and J dropped 3 bases, with 24 bases sitting between them. Germline-derived CDR1 and CDR2 are GTSNPN and SVGIG (reference sequence). The CDR3 is made up of 16 amino acids. The CDR3 loop reads CACRGGLSKGGYEQYF. CDR3 nucleotides: TGTGCCTGCCGAGGGGGACTGTCGAAGGGGGGCTACGAGCAGTACTTC.

This chain links TRBV28 with TRBJ2-6, with D unclear. The CDR3 sequence is 19 residues long. V lost 2 bases to trimming and J lost 0 bases, with 17 bases between them. The germline V gene has CDR1 MDHEN and CDR2 SYDVKM. The CDR3 loop reads CASSLRWAGNPSGANVLTF. DNA for the CDR3: TGTGCCAGCAGTTTACGGTGGGCAGGTAATCCCTCTGGGGCCAACGTCCTGACTTTC.

This clone was observed a single time. The chain couples TRBV7-6 to TRBJ2-7; TRBD2 matches at 9 bases. Germline CDR1 is SGHVS and CDR2 is FNYEAQ. This CDR3 is built from 16 residues. Trimming removed 4 bases from V and 6 bases from J; junction bases left unmatched: 13. CDR3 sequence reads: CASSSGAGGGPIEQYF. In DNA form, the CDR3 reads TGTGCCAGCAGCTCAGGTGCGGGAGGGGGCCCTATCGAGCAGTACTTC.

The J gene is TRBJ1-1, the V gene TRBV2; 11 nucleotides line up with TRBD1. V lost 6 bases and J lost 4; bases outside the gene matches: 10. The CDR3 runs to 16 residues. Looked up from germline, CDR1 is SNHLY and CDR2 is FYNNEI. The CDR3, as DNA: TGTGCCAGCAGCCTAACTTCGGGACAGGGGGGCACTGAAGCTTTCTTT. It specifies CASSLTSGQGGTEAFF.

V usage is TRBV3-1 (or the pseudogene TRBV3-2) and J usage is TRBJ2-7; D not resolved. The germline V gene has CDR1 LGHDT and CDR2 YNNKEL (reference sequence). The CDR3 has 16 residues. The V end was cut by 3 bases, the J end by 2 bases, with 17 bases between. Written as DNA, the CDR3 is TGTGCCAGCAGCCACCGACCGGACCAGGTTCCCTACGAGCAGTACTTC. Translating gives CASSHRPDQVPYEQYF.

This chain uses TRBV9 with TRBJ2-7, with TRBD1 matching over 8 bases. With 3 bases clipped from V and 3 bases from J, the junction kept 2 bases outside the gene matches. CDR3 size: 13 residues. Germline V gene data show CDR1 as SGDLS and CDR2 as YYNGEE. DNA of the CDR3: TGTGCCAGCAGCGACGGGACAGGCTACGAGCAGTACTTC. Its protein product is CASSDGTGYEQYF.

CDR3 residues: CASSNPGDGSNQPQHF. CDR3 DNA: TGTGCCAGCAGCAATCCCGGCGACGGGAGCAATCAGCCCCAGCATTTT. The chain recombines TRBV21-1 with TRBJ1-5. TRBV21-1 is termed a pseudogene. This CDR3 comprises 16 residues.

The chain recombines TRBV5-1 with TRBJ1-1; D is unclear. This CDR3 contains 13 residues. Per germline, CDR1 SGHRS and CDR2 YFSETQ. V was shortened by 4 bases and J by 1 base, with 8 bases between the two germline ends. CDR3 loop: CASSITTNTEAFF. In nucleotides, the CDR3 is TGCGCCAGCAGCATAACAACGAACACTGAAGCTTTCTTT.

The chain employs TRBV11-1 and TRBJ1-1; D unresolved. This CDR3 region has 14 residues. Trimming took off 6 bases at V and 1 base at J, with 12 bases between the two ends. Per germline, CDR1 SGHAT and CDR2 FQDESV (reference sequence). The CDR3 DNA sequence: TGTGCCAGCAGTCTTGGTAATCCGAACACTGAAGCTTTCTTT. Its translation is CASSLGNPNTEAFF.

CDR3 sequence (DNA): TGTGCCAGCAGTTTATCTGCCAGGGGGGGCAATCAGCCCCAGCATTTT. Translating gives CASSLSARGGNQPQHF. The rearrangement joins TRBV27 to TRBJ1-5; 7 positions agree with TRBD1. Germline CDR1 reads MNHEY; CDR2 reads SMNVEV (reference sequence). The CDR3 has 16 amino acids. V shed 0 bases, J shed 2 bases, and the junction held 4 bases outside the gene matches.

This chain connects TRBV27 to TRBJ2-7, with a possible D match to TRBD1 (6 bases). This CDR3 has 14 amino acids. The germline V gene encodes CDR1 MNHEY and CDR2 SMNVEV (reference sequence). V was pared by 4 bases and J by 1 base, with 11 bases between. The CDR3 coding sequence is TGTGCCAGCAGTTATGGGACATCTTCCTACGAGCAGTACTTC. Its protein is CASSYGTSSYEQYF.

The chain joins TRBV11-2 to TRBJ2-6, with D possibly being TRBD2 (6 bases). Germline V gives CDR1 SGHAT, CDR2 FQNNGV. V dropped 4 bases and J dropped 0 bases, with 13 bases sitting between them. The CDR3 extends over 17 amino acids. The CDR3 DNA sequence: TGTGCCAGCAGCTCCCACAGGAGGGACTCTGGGGCCAACGTCCTGACTTTC. Translating it yields CASSSHRRDSGANVLTF.

The chain is built from TRBV5-1 and TRBJ1-1; D gene ambiguous. Germline V lookup: CDR1 SGHRS, CDR2 YFSETQ. V was shortened by 1 base and J by 1 base, with 8 bases between the two germline ends. The CDR3 runs to 14 residues. CDR3 residues: CASSLYGPNTEAFF. The CDR3 nucleotides are TGCGCCAGCAGCTTGTATGGCCCGAACACTGAAGCTTTCTTT.

This chain joins TRBV27 and TRBJ2-1, with D maybe TRBD2 (5 bases). Trimming pared 2 bases from V and 8 bases from J, leaving 13 bases between. The germline V gene encodes CDR1 MNHEY and CDR2 SMNVEV (reference sequence). This CDR3 spans 14 amino acids. The CDR3 DNA reads TGTGCCAGCAGTTTAATGGCTAGGCGGGATGAGCAGTTCTTC. Encoded protein: CASSLMARRDEQFF.

This clone was counted a single time. This sequence joins TRBV5-8 and TRBJ1-1, with D possibly TRBD1 on 5 matching bases. CDR3 size: 16 residues. Germline assignment: CDR1 SGHTS and CDR2 YDEGEE. Trimming shortened V by 0 bases and J by 6 bases, and 18 bases separated the two germline ends. In nucleotides, the CDR3 is TGTGCCAGCAGCTTGGCTGGTGTGTGGGGGAGCGCTGAAGCTTTCTTT. This encodes CASSLAGVWGSAEAFF. Looking up the rest from reference TRBV5-8 and TRBJ1-1 gives the full variable domain: EAGVTQSPTHLIKTRGQQATLRCSPISGHTSVYWYQQALGLGLQFLLWYDEGEERNRGNFPPRFSGRQFPNYSSELNVNALELEDSALYLCASSLAGVWGSAEAFFGQGTRLTVV.

The rearrangement links TRBV6-5 to TRBJ2-4, with 7 nucleotides matching TRBD1. The CDR3 is 15 residues long. The germline gives CDR1 MNHEY, CDR2 SVGAGI. The J segment lost 5 bases and the V segment lost 5 bases, leaving 9 bases of the junction unmatched. In DNA, the CDR3 is TGTGCCAGCAGTCCAGACAGGGATTCGGAAAACATTCAGTACTTC. It codes for CASSPDRDSENIQYF.

The V and J genes are TRBV19 and TRBJ1-2; D is possibly TRBD1 (5 bases). V was pared by 3 bases and J by 8 bases, with 22 bases between. Germline V CDR1 and CDR2: LNHDA, SQIVND (reference sequence). This CDR3 region has 16 residues. In DNA form, the CDR3 reads TGTGCCAGTAGTATTGCTTCTGGGCAGGGTTTGTACGGCTACACCTTC. Protein: CASSIASGQGLYGYTF.

The chain combines TRBV28 with TRBJ2-7; 14 bases align to TRBD2. This CDR3 comprises 16 residues. Per germline, CDR1 MDHEN and CDR2 SYDVKM. Trimming cost V 3 bases and J 11 bases; bases outside gene matches: 12. CDR3 coding DNA: TGTGCCAGCAGTTTGCGCCAGCCCCGGGGACTAGCGGGAGAGTACTTC. Translating gives CASSLRQPRGLAGEYF. Variable domain in full (rest from reference TRBV28 and TRBJ2-7): DVKVTQSSRYLVKRTGEKVFLECVQDMDHENMFWYRQDPGLGLRLIYFSYDVKMKEKGDIPEGYSVSREKKERFSLILESASTNQTSMYLCASSLRQPRGLAGEYFGPGTRLTVT.